This T cell receptor beta chain was identified in a study of beta chain features in type 1 diabetes. At the level of the study: Cell yields, age and gender were similar between patients and healthy donors.

The CDR3 length is 16 residues. Trimming left V 3 bases short and J 0 bases short, with 13 bases between. Germline V gives CDR1 SGHDT, CDR2 YYEEEE. This clone has a handful of counts. Its antigen is undetermined. TCRB transcripts that were expressed got sequenced, as all of the isolated RNA had been reverse transcribed. TCRdb's table, derived via immunoSEQ multiplex PCR, lists solely in-frame clones and lacks some. The profile shows about 290,000 clones, 8% of them singletons. Study-level points and caveats: All four CD4+ subsets of Type 1 diabetes patients contained TCRB CDR3s that were moderately but significantly shorter. Sampled from patients, naive, central memory and Treg TCRB repertoires appeared more similar than those sampled from healthy donors.

The chain employs TRBV5-6 and TRBJ2-1; maybe TRBD2 (5 bases). Sequenced: central memory CD4+ T cells from blood. This receptor was taken from a young woman in good health. The CDR3 coding sequence is TGTGCCAGCAGCTCTCTAGGGAGAAGCTCCTACAATGAGCAGTTCTTC. Translated: CASSSLGRSSYNEQFF.